The next 16 T cell receptor beta chains were all read from a single sample in a study of blood T cell repertoires in COVID-19. Assay used: immunoSEQ multiplex PCR; TCRdb lists only in-frame clones, some missing. The profile covers roughly 98,000 clones, with 85% to 95% appearing a single time and around 6% taken by the ten largest. Sequenced: peripheral blood. Source of these receptors: an older woman with active COVID-19.

This chain joins TRBV11-2 and TRBJ1-3; D possibly corresponds to TRBD1 (6 bases). V lost 5 bases and J 8 bases, leaving 16 bases between the germline ends. The CDR3 runs 14 residues. CDR1 is SGHAT and CDR2 is FQNNGV in the germline V gene. CDR3 in DNA: TGTGCCAGCAGCGCTGGGGGGGCTGGGGACACCATATATTTT. Protein product: CASSAGGAGDTIYF.

The chain has TRBV5-5 and TRBJ2-2, with a tentative D call TRBD1 (7 bases). Looked up from germline, CDR1 is SGHKS and CDR2 is YYEKEE (reference sequence). V was clipped by 4 bases and J by 6 bases, with 16 bases between them. The CDR3 has 15 amino acids. CDR3 loop: CASSGGTERSGELFF. Written as DNA, the CDR3 is TGTGCCAGCAGCGGGGGGACAGAGAGGTCCGGGGAGCTGTTTTTT.

The DNA of the CDR3 is TGTGCCAGCAGTTTATCGCCAACTAGCGCCCACGAGCAGTACTTC. Protein product: CASSLSPTSAHEQYF. This chain uses TRBV7-2 with TRBJ2-7; TRBD2 matches 7 bases. J gave up 5 bases and V 6 bases, and 13 bases lay outside the gene matches. Per germline, CDR1 SGHTA and CDR2 FQGNSA. This CDR3 has 15 amino acids.

V gene TRBV6-5 combines with J gene TRBJ2-5; D not certain. This CDR3 has 15 residues. Germline CDR1 is MNHEY and CDR2 is SVGAGI. V was shortened by 3 bases and J by 4 bases, with 15 bases between the two germline ends. CDR3 DNA: TGTGCCAGCAGTTATGGGCAAGCCCCCATAGAGACCCAGTACTTC. This translates into CASSYGQAPIETQYF.

The V call is TRBV28, the J call TRBJ2-5; 7 bases fit TRBD1. The CDR3 length is 13 residues. J gave up 2 bases and V 6 bases, and 3 bases lay outside the gene matches. The germline gives CDR1 MDHEN, CDR2 SYDVKM. The CDR3 bases are TGTGCCAGCAGAGCAGGGGGACAAGAGACCCAGTACTTC. Amino acid sequence: CASRAGGQETQYF.

This clone is a singleton in its sample. V gene TRBV5-1 combines with J gene TRBJ2-2; no clear D gene. The germline V and J ends were trimmed by 6 bases and 6 bases, with 12 bases remaining between them. The V gene's germline CDR1 is SGHRS and CDR2 YFSETQ. The CDR3 totals 13 residues. The CDR3 sequence is CASTKMSAGELFF. CDR3 DNA sequence: TGCGCCAGCACCAAGATGTCAGCCGGGGAGCTGTTTTTT.

The V call is TRBV5-4, the J call TRBJ1-2; 11 nucleotides agree with TRBD1. This CDR3 has 15 residues. The V gene's germline CDR1 is SGHNT and CDR2 YYREEE (reference sequence). J gave up 4 bases and V 4 bases, and 6 bases lay outside the gene matches. The CDR3 here is CASSTGQGAGYGYTF. CDR3 DNA: TGTGCCAGCAGCACCGGACAGGGGGCTGGCTATGGCTACACCTTC.

This clone occurred once. This chain's CDR3 is CASSESSSYEQYF. CDR3 DNA: TGCGCCAGCAGTGAATCTAGTAGCTACGAGCAGTACTTC. The gene calls are TRBV10-1 and TRBJ2-7; no firm D call. V lost 3 bases, J lost 3 bases, and 9 bases lay in between. The CDR3 totals 13 residues. From germline, CDR1 is WNHNN and CDR2 SYGVQD (reference sequence).

This clone was seen a single time. The J gene is TRBJ1-1, the V gene TRBV19, with D possibly matching TRBD1 (5 bases). The V gene lost 3 bases and the J gene lost 4 bases, with 12 bases spanning the gap. This CDR3 spans 14 amino acids. CDR1 and CDR2 from the germline V gene are LNHDA and SQIVND (reference sequence). CDR3 amino acids: CASSILGGSTEAFF. The CDR3 DNA is TGTGCCAGTAGTATTTTGGGGGGGAGCACTGAAGCTTTCTTT. Complete variable domain (other parts from reference TRBV19 and TRBJ1-1): DGGITQSPKYLFRKEGQNVTLSCEQNLNHDAMYWYRQDPGQGLRLIYYSQIVNDFQKGDIAEGYSVSREKKESFPLTVTSAQKNPTAFYLCASSILGGSTEAFFGQGTRLTVV.

This clone was counted a single time. The chain joins TRBV7-9 to TRBJ1-5; the D is unclear. Trimming removed 2 bases from V and 6 bases from J, with 17 bases in between. Germline loops: CDR1 SEHNR, CDR2 FQNEAQ (reference sequence). This CDR3 comprises 16 residues. The CDR3 reads CASSLYTGGGSQPQHF. CDR3 nucleotides: TGTGCCAGCAGCTTATATACGGGCGGAGGGAGTCAGCCCCAGCATTTT.

The chain recombines TRBV2 with TRBJ2-3, with D unclear. Germline CDR1 and CDR2: SNHLY and FYNNEI. V gave up 2 bases and J gave up 4 bases, with 4 bases separating them. The CDR3 is made up of 12 amino acids. The chain's CDR3 is CASSERADTQYF. The CDR3 coding sequence is TGTGCCAGCAGTGAACGGGCAGATACGCAGTATTTT. The entire variable domain, with the rest obtained from reference TRBV2 and TRBJ2-3, is as follows: EPEVTQTPSHQVTQMGQEVILRCVPISNHLYFYWYRQILGQKVEFLVSFYNNEISEKSEIFDDQFSVERPDGSNFTLKIRSTKLEDSAMYFCASSERADTQYFGPGTRLTVL.

The J gene is TRBJ2-6, the V gene TRBV7-8; 7 bases agree with TRBD1. CDR3 size: 19 residues. The germline gives CDR1 SGHVS, CDR2 FQNEAQ. V gave up 4 bases and J gave up 5 bases; unmatched junction bases: 17. CDR3 sequence reads: CASSYAGVTGSTRANVLTF. CDR3 nucleotides: TGTGCCAGCAGCTACGCCGGTGTGACAGGGTCTACTCGGGCCAACGTCCTGACTTTC.

The J gene is TRBJ2-3, the V gene TRBV5-1, with TRBD2 matching 15 bases. The germline V gene has CDR1 SGHRS and CDR2 YFSETQ. The junction had 12 bases not matched to a gene; V was cut back by 0 bases and J by 4 bases. The CDR3 sequence is 20 residues long. The CDR3: CASSLGGLAGGFWMADTQYF. CDR3 nucleotides: TGCGCCAGCAGCTTGGGGGGACTAGCGGGAGGATTCTGGATGGCAGATACGCAGTATTTT.

The chain joins TRBV19 to TRBJ1-1; 10 bases agree with TRBD1. CDR1 is LNHDA, CDR2 SQIVND, per germline (reference sequence). CDR3 length equals 14 residues. The V and J ends lost 8 bases and 2 bases, in that order; junction bases with no gene match: 5. DNA for the CDR3: TGTGCCAGTCGGACAGGGGGGCTTAACACTGAAGCTTTCTTT. Amino acids: CASRTGGLNTEAFF.

CDR3 amino acids: CASNGGTSYEQYF. CDR3 nucleotide sequence: TGTGCCAGCAATGGGGGGACCTCCTACGAGCAGTACTTC. The chain uses TRBV6-6 and TRBJ2-5, with D perhaps TRBD2 (6 bases). The J call may be faulty, since TRBJ2-7 better matches the DNA end. Germline CDR1 is MNHNY and CDR2 is SVGAGI (reference sequence). The CDR3 consists of 13 residues.

This chain joins TRBV3-1 (or the pseudogene TRBV3-2) and TRBJ1-4; TRBD1 matches 7 bases. V was clipped by 2 bases and J by 4 bases; unmatched bases: 4. CDR3 length: 15 residues. Germline CDR1 LGHDT, CDR2 YNNKEL (reference sequence). The CDR3 DNA is TGTGCCAGCAGCCAACAGACAGGGAGTAATGAAAAACTGTTTTTT. Translating it yields CASSQQTGSNEKLFF.